This T cell receptor beta chain was observed in a study of cytomegalovirus exposure and HLA in healthy donors. 60 Vbeta and 13 Jbeta primers were used in PCR. Assay used: immunoSEQ multiplex PCR; TCRdb lists only in-frame clones, some missing. The sample contains 150,000 to 200,000 clones, roughly 78% of which appear only once. Germline lookup yields CDR1 SGHAT and CDR2 FQNNGV. V shed 5 bases and J 3 bases; nucleotides not matched to a gene: 9. The CDR3 has 15 amino acids. As to this clone: Its antigen is still unknown.

Broader study findings: In a later analysis, at a false discovery rate of 0.05, roughly 16,000 TCR beta sequences matched HLA alleles.

This chain links TRBV11-2 with TRBJ2-7, with 8 bases matching TRBD1. The sample consisted of PBMCs. The sequence derives from a boy aged 5-17 years in good health and CMV-seronegative. The DNA of the CDR3 is TGTGCCAGCAGCGGAAACCGGGACAGGTTCTACGAGCAGTACTTC. It codes for CASSGNRDRFYEQYF.